The 22 T cell receptor beta chains below all came from one sample that was sequenced in a study of patients and donors after allogeneic stem cell transplantation. TCRdb used MiXCR to reprocess the RT-PCR reads, holding one entry per CDR3 protein. The sample has 800,000 to 1,000,000 distinct CDR3 sequences; approximately 18% are singletons. The material sequenced was blood, either unsorted or a sorted T cell fraction (not recorded which). These receptor sequences come from a human donor who was either an allogeneic HSCT recipient or a stem cell or donor lymphocyte infusion donor (not recorded which). It is not recorded whose cells these are; they may come from a transplant donor.

The chain combines TRBV5-1 with TRBJ1-1; no clear D gene. Germline V gene data show CDR1 as SGHRS and CDR2 as YFSETQ. This CDR3 comprises 13 residues. V was pared by 0 bases and J by 4 bases, with 7 bases between. The CDR3 region has the DNA TGCGCCAGCAGCTTGGACAGCACCACTGAAGCTTTCTTT. The encoded protein is CASSLDSTTEAFF.

V and J are TRBV27 and TRBJ2-7, with D uncertain. The germline CDR1 and CDR2 sequences are MNHEY and SMNVEV (reference sequence). This CDR3 is 11 amino acids long. Trimming removed 8 bases at V and 5 bases at J, with 10 bases between. The CDR3 spells CASGTRNEQYF. Written as DNA, the CDR3 is TGTGCCAGCGGCACTCGGAACGAGCAGTACTTC.

V usage is TRBV12-3 or TRBV12-4 and J usage is TRBJ1-5; 8 positions match TRBD1. V was clipped by 4 bases and J by 4 bases; unmatched bases: 9. CDR3 length: 16 amino acids. CDR3: CASSSPLQGGNQPQHF. CDR3 nucleotides: TGTGCCAGCAGTTCACCGTTACAGGGGGGGAATCAGCCCCAGCATTTT.

The chain has TRBV12-3 or TRBV12-4 and TRBJ2-1; tentative D call: TRBD2 (6 bases). V lost 3 bases and J 8 bases, leaving 14 bases between the germline ends. The CDR3 has 14 amino acids. The CDR3 spells CASSFGGTRHEQFF. DNA for the CDR3: TGTGCCAGCAGTTTTGGGGGGACCCGGCATGAGCAGTTCTTC.

V usage is TRBV6-2 or TRBV6-3 and J usage is TRBJ1-5; D is undetermined. CDR1 is MNHEY and CDR2 is SVGEGT in the germline V gene. V lost 10 bases, J lost 2 bases, and 9 bases lay in between. CDR3 length equals 12 residues. In DNA, the CDR3 is TGTGCCACCGGAGAGGGCAATCAGCCCCAGCATTTT. It codes for CATGEGNQPQHF.

This clonotype was seen more than once but under ten times. The junction departs from the called germline gene at one end, perhaps through a read error. The J gene is TRBJ1-1, the V gene TRBV5-1; D is perhaps TRBD1 (6 bases). The CDR3 spans 15 residues. Germline values: CDR1 SGHRS, CDR2 YFSETQ. This chain's CDR3 is CASSLEGGLNTEAFF. In DNA form, the CDR3 reads TGTGCCAGCAGCTTAGAGGGGGGGCTAAACACTGAAGCTTTCTTT.

The rearrangement joins TRBV7-9 to TRBJ1-2; the D is unclear. The V end was cut by 2 bases, the J end by 2 bases, with 18 bases between. Germline-derived CDR1 and CDR2 are SEHNR and FQNEAQ (reference sequence). This CDR3 region has 17 residues. CDR3 sequence (DNA): TGTGCCAGCAGCTTACCCCTCCCGCAGGTCCGAAACTATGGCTACACCTTC. As protein: CASSLPLPQVRNYGYTF.

This clonotype came up many times. The V call is TRBV29-1, the J call TRBJ2-3; D ambiguous. Per the germline V gene, CDR1 is SQVTM and CDR2 is ANQGSEA. Between the trimmed V and J ends, which lost 1 base and 0 bases, there was a span of 8 bases. This CDR3 has 14 amino acids. CDR3 loop: CSVEGVNSTDTQYF. CDR3 sequence (DNA): TGCAGCGTTGAAGGGGTAAATAGCACAGATACGCAGTATTTT.

This clonotype was detected ten times or more. The chain joins TRBV5-1 to TRBJ2-1, with TRBD2 matching over 8 bases. V lost 0 bases and J lost 7; bases outside the gene matches: 3. Germline V CDR1 and CDR2: SGHRS, YFSETQ. The CDR3 has 14 residues. The CDR3 coding sequence is TGCGCCAGCAGCTTGGTTAGCGGGACGAATGAGCAGTTCTTC. Translated, it gives CASSLVSGTNEQFF. Using reference TRBV5-1 and TRBJ2-1 for the parts outside the CDR3, the full variable domain is KAGVTQTPRYLIKTRGQQVTLSCSPISGHRSVSWYQQTPGQGLQFLFEYFSETQRNKGNFPGRFSGRQFSNSRSEMNVSTLELGDSALYLCASSLVSGTNEQFFGPGTRLTVL.

The chain links TRBV20-1 to TRBJ2-5, with D maybe TRBD2 (5 bases). Between the trimmed V and J ends, which lost 0 bases and 5 bases, there was a span of 16 bases. In germline, CDR1 is DFQATT, CDR2 SNEGSKA (reference sequence). The CDR3 length is 15 residues. This chain's CDR3 is CSARDLATGGETQYF. CDR3 bases: TGCAGTGCTAGAGATCTCGCAACCGGCGGGGAGACCCAGTACTTC.

The V call is TRBV5-1, the J call TRBJ2-2; maybe TRBD1 (5 bases). The V and J ends lost 0 bases and 2 bases respectively, with 8 bases between them. The CDR3 consists of 15 residues. CDR1 is SGHRS, CDR2 YFSETQ, per germline. The CDR3: CASSLATANTGELFF. The CDR3 DNA is TGCGCCAGCAGCTTGGCGACAGCAAACACCGGGGAGCTGTTTTTT.

The rearrangement uses TRBV29-1 and TRBJ2-7; tentatively, D is TRBD1 or TRBD2 (6 bases each). V was trimmed by 7 bases and J by 2 bases, leaving 12 bases between them. Germline lookup yields CDR1 SQVTM and CDR2 ANQGSEA. The length of the CDR3 is 12 residues. The CDR3 DNA reads as TGCAGCGCGGAGGGGGGACCCTACGAGCAGTACTTC. Amino acid sequence: CSAEGGPYEQYF.

A few counts support this clonotype. This sequence joins TRBV29-1 and TRBJ1-2; D is uncertain. The germline V and J ends were trimmed by 2 bases and 0 bases, with 7 bases remaining between them. Per germline, CDR1 SQVTM and CDR2 ANQGSEA. This CDR3 region has 13 residues. CDR3 bases: TGCAGCGTTGAACAGAATTCTAACTATGGCTACACCTTC. It yields the protein CSVEQNSNYGYTF.

This clonotype was seen a single time. The chain has TRBV5-5 and TRBJ2-7; the D gene could be TRBD1 or TRBD2 (5 bases each). V lost 7 bases and J 2 bases, leaving 16 bases between the germline ends. The CDR3 runs 14 residues. CDR1 is SGHKS, CDR2 YYEKEE, per germline (reference sequence). The CDR3 DNA reads TGTGCCAGCGCGAGGGGCTTAGGAGCCTACGAGCAGTACTTC. Its translation is CASARGLGAYEQYF.

CDR3 protein: CAWNILQGVIETQYF. Written as DNA, the CDR3 is TGTGCCTGGAACATACTACAGGGAGTCATAGAGACCCAGTACTTC. V gene TRBV30 combines with J gene TRBJ2-5; perhaps TRBD1 as D (6 bases). The CDR3 runs to 15 residues. Germline V gene data show CDR1 as GTSNPN and CDR2 as SVGIG (reference sequence). The V and J ends lost 4 bases and 4 bases respectively, with 19 bases between them.

This chain connects TRBV11-3 to TRBJ2-5, with a tentative D call TRBD2 (6 bases). The V gene's germline CDR1 is SGHNT and CDR2 YENEEA. The CDR3 extends over 16 amino acids. Between the trimmed V and J ends, which lost 0 bases and 5 bases, there was a span of 16 bases. CDR3 DNA: TGTGCCAGCAGCTTAGATCTCCCGGGAGAGGGTGAGACCCAGTACTTC. Translating gives CASSLDLPGEGETQYF.

In this sample, this clonotype turned up a few times. The chain links TRBV27 to TRBJ2-7; TRBD1 matches at 8 bases. The CDR3 has 14 amino acids. Unmatched junction bases numbered 7, after V lost 6 bases and J lost 3 bases. Per germline, CDR1 MNHEY and CDR2 SMNVEV (reference sequence). The chain's CDR3 is CASRTNRGDYEQYF. In DNA form, the CDR3 reads TGTGCCAGCAGGACCAACAGGGGGGACTACGAGCAGTACTTC.

The DNA for the CDR3 is TGCAGTGCTAGAGATACGGGCACTTCCTACGAGCAGTACTTC. Protein: CSARDTGTSYEQYF. The genes are TRBV20-1 and TRBJ2-7, with D uncertain. From germline, CDR1 is DFQATT and CDR2 SNEGSKA (reference sequence). V lost 0 bases, J lost 1 base, and 10 bases lay in between. The CDR3 consists of 14 residues.

Only a few counts were recorded for this clonotype. This chain links TRBV20-1 with TRBJ2-2, with unresolved D. V was shortened by 0 bases and J by 0 bases, with 11 bases between the two germline ends. Per the germline V gene, CDR1 is DFQATT and CDR2 is SNEGSKA (reference sequence). The CDR3 consists of 16 residues. DNA of the CDR3: TGCAGTGCTAGAGATTCGTGGACCCCGAACACCGGGGAGCTGTTTTTT. It yields the protein CSARDSWTPNTGELFF.

This clonotype was recorded a few times. The gene calls are TRBV12-3 or TRBV12-4 and TRBJ1-5; possibly TRBD1 for D (5 bases). V shed 6 bases and J shed 0 bases, with 15 bases lying between them. There are 16 residues in the CDR3. CDR3 region: CASSLAGFNSNQPQHF. The CDR3 region has the DNA TGTGCCAGCAGCCTCGCAGGGTTCAATAGCAATCAGCCCCAGCATTTT.

This chain uses TRBV15 with TRBJ2-6; no firm D call. Trimming shortened V by 0 bases and J by 1 base, and 13 bases separated the two germline ends. The CDR3 runs 18 residues. In germline, CDR1 is LNHNV, CDR2 YYDKDF (reference sequence). CDR3 DNA: TGTGCCACCAGCAGAGATCCGTCAACCGGATCTGGGGCCAACGTCCTGACTTTC. Its translation: CATSRDPSTGSGANVLTF. Full variable domain (missing parts from reference TRBV15 and TRBJ2-6): DAMVIQNPRYQVTQFGKPVTLSCSQTLNHNVMYWYQQKSSQAPKLLFHYYDKDFNNEADTPDNFQSRRPNTSFCFLDIRSPGLGDTAMYLCATSRDPSTGSGANVLTFGAGSRLTVL.

This sequence joins TRBV21-1 and TRBJ2-7; no check of the table's D call, TRBD1, against the DNA was made. TRBV21-1 is noted as a pseudogene. This CDR3 has 15 amino acids. Written as DNA, the CDR3 is TGTGCCAGCAGCAAACCAGACAGGGGGAGCTACGAGCAGTACTTC. It encodes CASSKPDRGSYEQYF.